The 28 T cell receptor beta chains presented below share a single source sample, sequenced in a study of cytomegalovirus exposure and HLA in healthy donors. It was with 60 Vbeta and 13 Jbeta primers that the PCR ran. The data were produced by immunoSEQ multiplex PCR, yet TCRdb's version contains in-frame clones alone and is incomplete. The sample holds roughly 71,000 clones, approximately 60% seen once. Sequencing used PBMCs. The receptor source for this set is a man aged 25-40 years in good health and CMV-seronegative.

This clone showed up just a few times. V usage is TRBV9 and J usage is TRBJ2-7; weak D call: TRBD1 (6 bases). The CDR3 is made up of 16 amino acids. Trimming took 4 bases from V and 7 from J, leaving 24 bases between them. Germline values: CDR1 SGDLS, CDR2 YYNGEE. The CDR3 nucleotides read TGTGCCAGCAGCTCGACACAGGGTAGCCTCGTGGGGGAGCAGTACTTC. Translation: CASSSTQGSLVGEQYF.

This clone was picked up one time. The chain carries TRBV4-2 and TRBJ1-5; 7 bases map to TRBD1. The length of the CDR3 is 16 residues. With V trimmed by 0 bases and J by 15 bases, 17 bases remained unmatched. In germline, CDR1 is LGHNA, CDR2 YNFKEQ. Here the CDR3 DNA reads TGTGCCAGCAGCCAAGATTGGAGACAGGGCGCATTCCCGAGGCATTTT. This translates into CASSQDWRQGAFPRHF.

This chain uses TRBV6-5 with TRBJ1-1, with 7 bases lining up with TRBD1. Trimming removed 7 bases from V and 3 bases from J; junction bases left unmatched: 11. Looked up from germline, CDR1 is MNHEY and CDR2 is SVGAGI. The CDR3 contains 15 residues. In DNA form, the CDR3 reads TGTGCCAGCATCAACAGGGGAGGAGCAGACACTGAAGCTTTCTTT. Translating it yields CASINRGGADTEAFF.

The chain carries TRBV7-6 and TRBJ1-2; TRBD1 matches 8 bases. V trimming: 6 bases; J trimming: 9 bases; junction bases outside the gene matches: 12. The CDR3 length is 14 residues. Germline V gene sequence: CDR1 SGHVS, CDR2 FNYEAQ. The CDR3 bases are TGTGCCAGCAGGGGTGAGAATGACAGGGGTAGCTACACCTTC. Amino acids: CASRGENDRGSYTF.

This clone appeared a few times. V and J are TRBV21-1 and TRBJ1-2. TRBV21-1 is classified as a pseudogene. CDR3 length: 12 amino acids. DNA of the CDR3: TGTGCCAGCAGCAAATTTGCGGATGGCTACACCTTC. This sequence encodes CASSKFADGYTF.

This rearrangement joins TRBV29-1 to TRBJ1-1, with TRBD1 matching 9 bases. CDR3 size: 14 residues. With V trimmed by 6 bases and J by 2 bases, 7 bases remained unmatched. Germline CDR1 reads SQVTM; CDR2 reads ANQGSEA. For the CDR3, the DNA is TGCAGCGTCGAACAGACAGGGGGAAACACTGAAGCTTTCTTT. This codes for CSVEQTGGNTEAFF. Full variable domain (rest looked up from reference TRBV29-1 and TRBJ1-1): SAVISQKPSRDICQRGTSLTIQCQVDSQVTMMFWYRQQPGQSLTLIATANQGSEATYESGFVIDKFPISRPNLTFSTLTVSNMSPEDSSIYLCSVEQTGGNTEAFFGQGTRLTVV.

This clone has just a few counts. The chain carries TRBV7-2 and TRBJ1-6; 9 nucleotides agree with TRBD1. CDR1 and CDR2 from the germline V gene are SGHTA and FQGNSA. The CDR3 contains 16 residues. The trim removed 1 base at V and 6 bases at J, leaving 4 bases unmatched. CDR3 protein: CASSLDRGLINSPLHF. The CDR3 coding sequence is TGTGCCAGCAGCTTAGACAGGGGGCTGATTAATTCACCCCTCCACTTT.

This chain joins TRBV30 and TRBJ2-7; weak D call: TRBD2 (7 bases). V lost 0 bases to trimming and J lost 10 bases, with 19 bases between them. CDR1 is GTSNPN and CDR2 is SVGIG in the germline V gene (reference sequence). This CDR3 has 14 amino acids. In nucleotides, the CDR3 is TGTGCCTGGAGTGTAGGGGGGACGGGGAGGGAACAGTACTTC. Translated: CAWSVGGTGREQYF.

This sequence joins TRBV19 and TRBJ1-1; unclear D gene. CDR3 size: 12 residues. Germline V gene data show CDR1 as LNHDA and CDR2 as SQIVND (reference sequence). Trimming took 7 bases from V and 5 from J, leaving 11 bases between them. This CDR3 reads CASTSGGTEAFF. The CDR3 coding sequence is TGTGCCAGTACATCCGGAGGGACTGAAGCTTTCTTT.

This clone was seen only a few times. V usage is TRBV11-2 and J usage is TRBJ1-1; TRBD1 is a possible D gene (6 bases). The V end was cut by 5 bases, the J end by 3 bases, with 13 bases between. The CDR3 loop spans 14 amino acids. Per the germline V gene, CDR1 is SGHAT and CDR2 is FQNNGV. The CDR3 protein is CASSRMTGYTEAFF. The CDR3 bases are TGTGCCAGCAGCCGAATGACAGGATACACTGAAGCTTTCTTT.

This clone was detected a few times. DNA of the CDR3: TGCAGCGTTGGAGGGCTAGCGGGGGGCCTTCAGTACTTC. Translation gives CSVGGLAGGLQYF. The chain combines TRBV29-1 with TRBJ2-4; 11 bases match TRBD2. The trim removed 4 bases at V and 11 bases at J, leaving 7 bases unmatched. This CDR3 spans 13 amino acids. In germline, CDR1 is SQVTM, CDR2 ANQGSEA.

This chain joins TRBV19 and TRBJ2-1, with D perhaps matching TRBD1 (6 bases). Trimming removed 5 bases at V and 8 bases at J, with 16 bases between. The germline V gene has CDR1 LNHDA and CDR2 SQIVND (reference sequence). The CDR3 consists of 14 residues. CDR3 nucleotide sequence: TGTGCCAGTAGTCTTCGTTCGGACAGTGATGAGCAGTTCTTC. Protein: CASSLRSDSDEQFF.

The chain recombines TRBV7-9 with TRBJ2-3; 9 bases match TRBD2. The V and J ends lost 1 base and 6 bases, in that order; junction bases with no gene match: 11. The CDR3 spans 17 residues. From germline, CDR1 is SEHNR and CDR2 FQNEAQ (reference sequence). CDR3 sequence (DNA): TGTGCCAGCAGCTTAGGGACTAGCGATTCGATGGGGGATACGCAGTATTTT. It codes for CASSLGTSDSMGDTQYF.

The chain links TRBV29-1 to TRBJ2-5; a weak D match, TRBD1 (5 bases). Germline CDR1 is SQVTM and CDR2 is ANQGSEA. Trimming removed 6 bases at V and 3 bases at J, with 11 bases between. The CDR3 sequence is 12 residues long. CDR3 nucleotides: TGCAGCGTACGGACATCCGAAGAGACCCAGTACTTC. Its protein is CSVRTSEETQYF.

The chain carries TRBV9 and TRBJ1-1; perhaps TRBD1 as D (6 bases). Per germline, CDR1 SGDLS and CDR2 YYNGEE. Trimming cost V 0 bases and J 7 bases, with 16 bases left between them. The CDR3 contains 15 residues. This CDR3 is CASSVGAGARSEAFF. CDR3 nucleotides: TGTGCCAGCAGCGTAGGCGCAGGGGCGCGGAGTGAAGCTTTCTTT.

This clone showed up just a few times. V is TRBV13 and J is TRBJ2-1, with D unresolved. The CDR3 length is 15 residues. V shed 6 bases and J shed 1 base, with 13 bases lying between them. Germline V gene data show CDR1 as PRHDT and CDR2 as FYEKMQ (reference sequence). Written as DNA, the CDR3 is TGTGCCAGCAGATCAGGCTTGGGTTCCTACAATGAGCAGTTCTTC. Its translation: CASRSGLGSYNEQFF. Based on the CDR3 plus reference TRBV13 and TRBJ2-1, the full variable domain is AAGVIQSPRHLIKEKRETATLKCYPIPRHDTVYWYQQGPGQDPQFLISFYEKMQSDKGSIPDRFSAQQFSDYHSELNMSSLELGDSALYFCASRSGLGSYNEQFFGPGTRLTVL.

This chain joins TRBV5-6 and TRBJ2-7, with 7 bases matching TRBD1. CDR3 length equals 15 residues. J was trimmed by 1 base and V by 2 bases; bases with no gene match: 6. Germline V lookup: CDR1 SGHDT, CDR2 YYEEEE. CDR3 residues: CASSFQQGRSYEQYF. The CDR3 region has the DNA TGTGCCAGCAGCTTCCAACAGGGGCGGTCCTACGAGCAGTACTTC.

In its sample, this clone was seen a few times. V gene TRBV4-2 combines with J gene TRBJ1-2, with 7 bases matching TRBD1. The CDR3 spans 15 residues. Per the germline V gene, CDR1 is LGHNA and CDR2 is YNFKEQ. The junction had 12 bases not matched to a gene; V was cut back by 4 bases and J by 7 bases. The CDR3 loop is CASSPPATGAPGYTF. The CDR3 DNA follows: TGTGCCAGCAGCCCCCCGGCAACAGGGGCTCCTGGCTACACCTTC.

The chain joins TRBV4-2 to TRBJ1-4; no reliable D call. V lost 7 bases to trimming and J lost 0 bases, with 15 bases between them. The CDR3 has 16 residues. Looked up from germline, CDR1 is LGHNA and CDR2 is YNFKEQ. CDR3 sequence (DNA): TGTGCCAGCAAAAGATACGGTCTTGCAACTAATGAAAAACTGTTTTTT. It is translated as CASKRYGLATNEKLFF.

There are a few counts of this clone. V usage is TRBV19 and J usage is TRBJ2-2; 7 nucleotides line up with TRBD2. Germline trimming cut 2 bases from V and 7 bases from J; bases unmatched to any gene: 10. The CDR3 is 16 amino acids. Germline CDR1 LNHDA, CDR2 SQIVND (reference sequence). Here the CDR3 reads CASSISGGVGGGELFF. Written as DNA, the CDR3 is TGTGCCAGTAGTATATCGGGGGGTGTTGGAGGCGGGGAGCTGTTTTTT.

This clone was recorded a few times. The chain links TRBV18 to TRBJ1-2; D perhaps matches TRBD1 (6 bases). This CDR3 is built from 13 residues. V was clipped by 3 bases and J by 2 bases, with 7 bases between them. The germline V gene has CDR1 KGHSH and CDR2 LQKENI. The CDR3 loop is CASSPRGNYGYTF. CDR3 DNA: TGTGCCAGCTCACCTAGGGGGAACTATGGCTACACCTTC.

This clone was seen more than once but under ten times. The chain uses TRBV5-6 and TRBJ1-5; possible D gene TRBD1, 5 bases. V lost 0 bases to trimming and J lost 6 bases, with 16 bases between them. Germline CDR1 reads SGHDT; CDR2 reads YYEEEE. CDR3 length: 16 residues. The CDR3 nucleotides read TGTGCCAGCAGCTTGGGGTTGGGGGTCGGGGGTCAGCCCCAGCATTTT. It translates to CASSLGLGVGGQPQHF.

The chain links TRBV7-9 to TRBJ2-5, with no clear D. Germline V CDR1 and CDR2: SEHNR, FQNEAQ (reference sequence). The CDR3 covers 13 residues. Trimming left V 2 bases short and J 3 bases short, with 7 bases between. The CDR3 spells CASSLSSKETQYF. The CDR3 DNA sequence: TGTGCCAGCAGCTTATCGAGTAAAGAGACCCAGTACTTC.

In nucleotides, the CDR3 is TGCAGCGTTGAAACCCAGGGGGAGCCCCAGCATTTT. Amino acid sequence: CSVETQGEPQHF. The chain carries TRBV29-1 and TRBJ1-5; 7 bases match TRBD1. The CDR3 length is 12 residues. Germline CDR1 is SQVTM and CDR2 is ANQGSEA. Germline trimming cut 2 bases from V and 8 bases from J; bases unmatched to any gene: 3.

The rearrangement links TRBV6-5 to TRBJ2-7; D call uncertain. The V and J ends lost 3 bases and 3 bases respectively, with 9 bases between them. This CDR3 has 13 residues. The germline gives CDR1 MNHEY, CDR2 SVGAGI. For the CDR3, the DNA is TGTGCCAGCAGTTATGAGGAACACTACGAGCAGTACTTC. Translated: CASSYEEHYEQYF.

The rearrangement uses TRBV6-5 and TRBJ1-1; 8 nucleotides line up with TRBD1. The length of the CDR3 is 12 residues. Germline lookup yields CDR1 MNHEY and CDR2 SVGAGI. V shed 2 bases and J 9 bases; nucleotides not matched to a gene: 2. The CDR3 coding sequence is TGTGCCAGCAGTTACCGCAGGGGGCAAGCTTTCTTT. Its protein product is CASSYRRGQAFF.

The chain couples TRBV6-1 to TRBJ1-6; D remains unclear. Germline CDR1 is MNHNS and CDR2 is SASEGT. Between the trimmed V and J ends, which lost 4 bases and 7 bases, there was a span of 8 bases. The length of the CDR3 is 13 residues. The CDR3: CASSGLENSPLHF. DNA of the CDR3: TGTGCCAGCAGTGGACTGGAGAATTCACCCCTCCACTTT.

The table lists this clone with a count of one. This chain connects TRBV30 to TRBJ2-5; the D gene is possibly TRBD1 (6 bases). The CDR3 is 13 amino acids. Trimming pared 7 bases from V and 5 bases from J, leaving 17 bases between. Germline loops: CDR1 GTSNPN, CDR2 SVGIG (reference sequence). CDR3 in DNA: TGTGCCTCCGAGAGTGGGGGCAGGGAGACCCAGTACTTC. Translating it yields CASESGGRETQYF.